These T cell receptor beta chains were read from a single sample in a study of blood T cells in healthy people across ages. TCRdb itself ran the 5' RACE reads through MiXCR, one entry per CDR3 protein. The sample shows some 1.7 million distinct CDR3 sequences, roughly 30% of them seen only once. Sequencing was carried out using blood. The receptors here all came from a woman in her 30s in good health. Each CDR3 is given with its conserved first and last residue. Each record gives: D gene, J gene, clone size, V gene, CDR3 protein, CDR3 DNA. A D gene is named only where the DNA matches it firmly. The size of a clone is reported for some rows only, either as once, few or many, or as a class for expanded clones.

d_gene: TRBD1; j_gene: TRBJ1-1; abundance: NA; v_gene: TRBV7-6; CDR3aa: CASRHRGLNTEAFF; CDR3nt: TGTGCCAGCCGCCACAGGGGGCTTAACACTGAAGCTTTCTTT
d_gene: NA; j_gene: TRBJ1-4; abundance: NA; v_gene: TRBV6-5; CDR3aa: CASSPGIGGTNEKLFF; CDR3nt: TGTGCCAGCAGCCCGGGCATAGGAGGAACTAATGAAAAACTGTTTTTT
d_gene: NA; j_gene: TRBJ2-1; abundance: NA; v_gene: TRBV18; CDR3aa: CASPPGGPRDEQFF; CDR3nt: TGTGCCAGCCCACCCGGTGGGCCCCGCGATGAGCAGTTCTTC
d_gene: NA; j_gene: TRBJ1-2; abundance: many; v_gene: TRBV4-1; CDR3aa: CASSQDVRAGYTF; CDR3nt: TGCGCCAGCAGCCAAGATGTCAGGGCGGGCTACACCTTC
d_gene: TRBD1; j_gene: TRBJ2-3; abundance: many; v_gene: TRBV10-3; CDR3aa: CATGLVGQGRADTQYF; CDR3nt: TGTGCCACCGGCCTAGTTGGACAGGGTAGGGCAGATACGCAGTATTTT
d_gene: TRBD1; j_gene: TRBJ1-5; abundance: few; v_gene: TRBV7-6; CDR3aa: CASSPRDREQPQHF; CDR3nt: TGTGCCAGCAGCCCTCGGGACAGGGAACAGCCCCAGCATTTT
d_gene: TRBD1; j_gene: TRBJ1-4; abundance: NA; v_gene: TRBV5-5; CDR3aa: CASCSPGTGSGKLFF; CDR3nt: TGTGCCAGCTGCTCCCCCGGGACAGGGAGCGGAAAACTGTTTTTT
d_gene: TRBD2; j_gene: TRBJ2-7; abundance: many; v_gene: TRBV25-1; CDR3aa: CASSGLADSYEQYF; CDR3nt: TGTGCCAGCAGTGGACTAGCGGACTCCTACGAGCAGTACTTC
d_gene: TRBD2; j_gene: TRBJ2-3; abundance: NA; v_gene: TRBV5-1; CDR3aa: CASSRTSGGAADTQYF; CDR3nt: TGCGCCAGCAGCAGAACTAGCGGGGGGGCCGCAGATACGCAGTATTTT
d_gene: TRBD1; j_gene: TRBJ2-4; abundance: NA; v_gene: TRBV28; CDR3aa: CASSLRPTGRAKNIQYF; CDR3nt: TGTGCCAGCAGTTTACGGCCGACAGGGCGTGCCAAAAACATTCAGTACTTC
d_gene: TRBD2; j_gene: TRBJ2-1; abundance: few; v_gene: TRBV10-1; CDR3aa: CASSADHLAGADNEQFF; CDR3nt: TGCGCCAGCAGTGCCGACCATCTAGCGGGGGCCGACAATGAGCAGTTCTTC
d_gene: TRBD1; j_gene: TRBJ1-2; abundance: NA; v_gene: TRBV7-2; CDR3aa: CASSFRQGQAGYTF; CDR3nt: TGTGCCAGCAGCTTCCGACAGGGGCAGGCTGGCTACACCTTC
d_gene: NA; j_gene: TRBJ2-7; abundance: many; v_gene: TRBV29-1; CDR3aa: CSVVVQPSYEQYF; CDR3nt: TGCAGCGTTGTGGTTCAACCATCCTACGAGCAGTACTTC
d_gene: TRBD1; j_gene: TRBJ2-4; abundance: NA; v_gene: TRBV28; CDR3aa: CASSPQTGGDIQYF; CDR3nt: TGTGCCAGCAGTCCGCAGACAGGGGGGGACATTCAGTACTTC
d_gene: NA; j_gene: TRBJ2-5; abundance: NA; v_gene: TRBV11-2; CDR3aa: CASSSSTENTETQYF; CDR3nt: TGTGCCAGCAGTTCCTCGACGGAGAACACAGAGACCCAGTACTTC
d_gene: NA; j_gene: TRBJ2-1; abundance: many; v_gene: TRBV10-2; CDR3aa: CASSVPGSRNEQFF; CDR3nt: TGCGCCAGCAGTGTGCCAGGGAGCCGCAATGAGCAGTTCTTC
d_gene: NA; j_gene: TRBJ2-7; abundance: NA; v_gene: TRBV5-5; CDR3aa: CANSFAGYPYEQYF; CDR3nt: TGTGCCAACAGCTTCGCCGGGTACCCCTACGAGCAGTACTTC
d_gene: TRBD1; j_gene: TRBJ2-1; abundance: NA; v_gene: TRBV15; CDR3aa: CAASTTGAWNEQFF; CDR3nt: TGTGCCGCCAGTACGACAGGGGCTTGGAATGAGCAGTTCTTC
d_gene: NA; j_gene: TRBJ1-1; abundance: NA; v_gene: TRBV18; CDR3aa: CASSPIGGDTEAFF; CDR3nt: TGTGCCAGCTCGCCGATCGGGGGGGACACTGAAGCTTTCTTT
d_gene: NA; j_gene: TRBJ2-5; abundance: many; v_gene: TRBV7-2; CDR3aa: CASSLNLAQTQYF; CDR3nt: TGTGCCAGCAGCCTCAACCTCGCTCAGACCCAGTACTTC
d_gene: NA; j_gene: TRBJ1-1; abundance: NA; v_gene: TRBV2; CDR3aa: CATNRDIMNTEAFF; CDR3nt: TGTGCCACTAACAGGGATATAATGAACACTGAAGCTTTCTTT
d_gene: TRBD1; j_gene: TRBJ1-1; abundance: NA; v_gene: TRBV29-1; CDR3aa: CSVQAGTGGERAFF; CDR3nt: TGCAGCGTCCAGGCCGGGACAGGGGGCGAAAGGGCTTTCTTT
d_gene: TRBD1; j_gene: TRBJ2-4; abundance: few; v_gene: TRBV27; CDR3aa: CASRLGTGGREQYF; CDR3nt: TGTGCCAGCAGGTTGGGGACAGGGGGACGGGAGCAGTACTTC
d_gene: TRBD2; j_gene: TRBJ2-5; abundance: few; v_gene: TRBV7-2; CDR3aa: CASSFQAGEETQYF; CDR3nt: TGTGCCAGCAGCTTCCAAGCGGGAGAGGAGACCCAGTACTTC
d_gene: NA; j_gene: TRBJ2-7; abundance: few; v_gene: TRBV3-1; CDR3aa: CASSQGALNSYEQYF; CDR3nt: TGTGCCAGCAGCCAAGGAGCGCTGAACTCCTACGAGCAGTACTTC
d_gene: NA; j_gene: TRBJ2-3; abundance: NA; v_gene: TRBV11-2; CDR3aa: CATGANSQYF; CDR3nt: TGTGCCACCGGGGCGAATTCGCAGTATTTT
d_gene: NA; j_gene: TRBJ2-7; abundance: many; v_gene: TRBV5-1; CDR3aa: CASSPGTEGPYEQYF; CDR3nt: TGCGCCAGCAGCCCGGGGACGGAGGGCCCCTACGAGCAGTACTTC
d_gene: TRBD2; j_gene: TRBJ2-1; abundance: many; v_gene: TRBV12-3/TRBV12-4; CDR3aa: CASRPSGSGYEQFF; CDR3nt: TGTGCCAGCAGGCCTAGCGGGAGCGGCTATGAGCAGTTCTTC
d_gene: NA; j_gene: TRBJ2-7; abundance: few; v_gene: TRBV7-9; CDR3aa: CASSRGASDEQYF; CDR3nt: TGTGCCAGCTCGAGGGGGGCCAGCGACGAGCAGTACTTC
d_gene: NA; j_gene: TRBJ1-6; abundance: many; v_gene: TRBV4-1; CDR3aa: CASSQDQPLFFTLHF; CDR3nt: TGCGCCAGCAGCCAAGACCAACCACTGTTTTTCACCCTCCACTTT
d_gene: TRBD2; j_gene: TRBJ2-7; abundance: many; v_gene: TRBV7-7; CDR3aa: CASSPKAGPLQEQYF; CDR3nt: TGTGCCAGCAGCCCAAAAGCGGGGCCTCTCCAGGAGCAGTACTTC
d_gene: NA; j_gene: TRBJ2-3; abundance: NA; v_gene: TRBV12-3/TRBV12-4; CDR3aa: CASSTRDLDTQYF; CDR3nt: TGTGCCAGCAGTACTCGGGATTTGGATACGCAGTATTTT
d_gene: TRBD2; j_gene: TRBJ2-4; abundance: NA; v_gene: TRBV6-2/TRBV6-3; CDR3aa: CASADPPGLAAILAKNIQYF; CDR3nt: TGTGCCAGCGCAGACCCTCCGGGACTAGCGGCGATCTTAGCCAAAAACATTCAGTACTTC
d_gene: NA; j_gene: TRBJ2-1; abundance: NA; v_gene: TRBV20-1; CDR3aa: CSATVGYDPQFF; CDR3nt: TGCAGTGCGACAGTGGGGTACGACCCACAGTTCTTC
d_gene: TRBD2; j_gene: TRBJ2-3; abundance: few; v_gene: TRBV20-1; CDR3aa: CSASGTSGTPGGQYF; CDR3nt: TGCAGTGCTAGTGGGACTAGCGGCACCCCCGGGGGTCAGTATTTT
d_gene: NA; j_gene: TRBJ2-3; abundance: NA; v_gene: TRBV6-5; CDR3aa: CASSYTPQIGTQYF; CDR3nt: TGTGCCAGCAGTTACACACCTCAAATAGGCACGCAGTATTTT
d_gene: NA; j_gene: TRBJ2-7; abundance: many; v_gene: TRBV7-9; CDR3aa: CASHSSTGDEQYF; CDR3nt: TGTGCCAGCCACTCATCAACTGGCGACGAGCAGTACTTC
d_gene: NA; j_gene: TRBJ2-7; abundance: many; v_gene: TRBV28; CDR3aa: CASSLTGPQADYRDEQYF; CDR3nt: TGTGCCAGCAGTTTAACAGGGCCCCAGGCGGACTACCGCGACGAGCAGTACTTC
d_gene: TRBD1; j_gene: TRBJ1-2; abundance: NA; v_gene: TRBV6-2/TRBV6-3; CDR3aa: CASSYAGGNYGYTF; CDR3nt: TGTGCCAGCAGTTACGCAGGGGGCAACTATGGCTACACCTTC
d_gene: NA; j_gene: TRBJ2-1; abundance: many; v_gene: TRBV9; CDR3aa: CASGSGTNEQFF; CDR3nt: TGTGCCAGCGGGTCAGGAACCAATGAGCAGTTCTTC
d_gene: TRBD2; j_gene: TRBJ2-1; abundance: NA; v_gene: TRBV3-1; CDR3aa: CASSQVLGLAGNEQFF; CDR3nt: TGTGCCAGCAGCCAAGTATTGGGACTAGCGGGCAATGAGCAGTTCTTC
d_gene: TRBD2; j_gene: TRBJ2-3; abundance: few; v_gene: TRBV12-3/TRBV12-4; CDR3aa: CASTGRLADTDTQYF; CDR3nt: TGTGCCAGCACTGGCCGGCTAGCGGACACAGATACGCAGTATTTT
d_gene: NA; j_gene: TRBJ2-5; abundance: NA; v_gene: TRBV6-5; CDR3aa: CASRNTGGEETQYF; CDR3nt: TGTGCCAGCAGAAATACAGGGGGGGAAGAGACCCAGTACTTC
d_gene: TRBD2; j_gene: TRBJ2-7; abundance: NA; v_gene: TRBV12-3/TRBV12-4; CDR3aa: CASSLNGGVGAEQYF; CDR3nt: TGCGCCAGCAGTTTAAATGGGGGGGTCGGAGCCGAGCAGTACTTC
d_gene: NA; j_gene: TRBJ1-2; abundance: NA; v_gene: TRBV6-5; CDR3aa: CASSYSSGPESYGYTF; CDR3nt: TGTGCCAGCAGTTACTCGTCAGGGCCAGAGAGCTATGGCTACACCTTC
d_gene: NA; j_gene: TRBJ1-5; abundance: NA; v_gene: TRBV4-2; CDR3aa: CASSQDRTGPQHF; CDR3nt: TGTGCCAGCAGCCAAGATAGAACCGGGCCCCAGCATTTT